The sequence of this T cell receptor (beta chain) was determined in a study of blood T cell repertoires in COVID-19. For the study at large: Spain, Italy and the United States supplied samples that represented acute and convalescent COVID-19. PBMCs, B-cell-depleted T cells, or T cells provided the cDNA or gDNA that made up the material.

One Seattle source followed patients from active infection through their disease course. Original processing methods: Reference gene primer amplification gave estimated nucleated cell counts. Profiling relied on immunoSEQ multiplex PCR, and the TCRdb table lists in-frame clones only, not all of them. Clonal size and the V and J genes are those of that table, whereas D and trimming came from the DNA. Of 200,000 to 250,000 clones listed, roughly four fifths are singletons. CDR3 length: 15 amino acids. Germline V lookup: CDR1 SGDLS, CDR2 YYNGEE. Trimming took 4 bases from V and 3 from J; bases not matched to a gene: 6.

V and J are TRBV9 and TRBJ2-3, with TRBD1 identical over 9 bases. The sequenced material came from peripheral blood. The sequence was collected from a woman of 80 years or more with COVID-19, enrolled during active disease. The CDR3 region is CASSPRQGVTDTQYF. For the CDR3, the DNA is TGTGCCAGCAGCCCTCGACAGGGGGTTACAGATACGCAGTATTTT.